This T cell receptor (beta chain) is drawn from a study of beta chain features in type 1 diabetes. Study context: The study found patients and healthy donors alike in age, gender and cell yields.

There are 18 residues in the CDR3. Germline CDR1 and CDR2: SGHAT and FQNNGV. The V end lost 7 bases, the J end lost 0 bases, and 22 bases lay between the germline ends. Study-level findings and limits: Over-representation of high TCR-expressing cells was a possible consequence of cDNA sequencing. All four CD4+ subsets of Type 1 diabetes patients contained TCRB CDR3s that were moderately but significantly shorter. Within patients, naive, central memory and Treg TCRB repertoires seemed more similar than within healthy donors. Reduced insertions and increased deletions marked VDJ junctions in type 1 diabetes patients.

This clone was seen more than once but under ten times. No antigen is known for it. Expressed TCRB transcripts were sequenced because the entire RNA isolate underwent reverse transcription. Using immunoSEQ multiplex PCR, the repertoire was profiled, and TCRdb retains in-frame clones only, with some absent. This sample has 500,000 to 800,000 clones; around 12% occur once, and the top ten carry more than 0.1%. The chain uses TRBV11-2 and TRBJ2-1; the D is unclear. Sequencing was carried out using naive CD4+ T cells from blood. The sequence was obtained from a man aged 25 to 40 with type 1 diabetes. CDR3 DNA sequence: TGTGCCAGCACCACTACCCTCGCCACCTCTTCCTCCTACAATGAGCAGTTCTTC. Its translation is CASTTTLATSSSYNEQFF.